The TCR beta chain under discussion was sequenced for a study of human T cells and chemical hapten exposure. Study as a whole: Each patient's scalp received weekly diphenylcyclopropenone throughout the approximately 25-week study.

TCRdb independently ran MiXCR on the RACE reads; one entry per CDR3 protein. The data hold about 110,000 distinct CDR3 sequences, with approximately 8.8% observed a single time. The germline V gene has CDR1 SGHTA and CDR2 FQGNSA. V lost 2 bases and J lost 4, with 11 bases in between. This CDR3 region has 14 residues. Described time point: patch test 2, 6 weeks after DPC sensitization. Treatment in this sample: therapeutic diphenylcyclopropenone sensitization with weekly scalp DPC. In this sample, this clonotype turned up many times. The sequence derives from a middle-aged woman with alopecia areata. Some clones in this sample may be carry-over from other donors' samples. Material: whole blood, obtained in connection with sensitization to the hapten diphenylcyclopropenone (DPC). The chain joins TRBV7-2 to TRBJ1-2; no firm D call. CDR3 DNA: TGTGCCAGCAGCTTAAACGGCGGAACCTATGGCTACACCTTC. The encoded protein is CASSLNGGTYGYTF.